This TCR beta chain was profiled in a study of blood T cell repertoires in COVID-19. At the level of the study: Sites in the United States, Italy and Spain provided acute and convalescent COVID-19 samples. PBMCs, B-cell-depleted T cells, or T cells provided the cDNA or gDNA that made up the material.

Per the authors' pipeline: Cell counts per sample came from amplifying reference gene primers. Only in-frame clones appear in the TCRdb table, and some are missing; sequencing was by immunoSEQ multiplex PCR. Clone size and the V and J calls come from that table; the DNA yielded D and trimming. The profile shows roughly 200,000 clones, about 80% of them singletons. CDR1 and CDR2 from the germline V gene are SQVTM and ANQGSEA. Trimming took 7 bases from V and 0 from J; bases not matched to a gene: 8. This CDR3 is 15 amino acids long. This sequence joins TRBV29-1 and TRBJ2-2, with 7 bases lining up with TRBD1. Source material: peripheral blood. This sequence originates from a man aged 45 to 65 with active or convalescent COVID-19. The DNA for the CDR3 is TGCAGCGCAGACGTGGGACAGACGAACACCGGGGAGCTGTTTTTT. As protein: CSADVGQTNTGELFF.